The T cell receptor beta chain under discussion was sequenced for a study of CD8 T cells in ankylosing spondylitis. This clonotype was picked up a small number of times. Its antigen is undetermined. CDR1 is SGHTA and CDR2 is FQGNSA in the germline V gene. With V trimmed by 7 bases and J by 2 bases, 10 bases remained unmatched. CDR3 length equals 17 residues. Quantitative molecular-barcoded 5'-RACE generated the TCR beta libraries. TCRdb reanalysed the 5' RACE reads using MiXCR and keeps one entry per CDR3 protein. The table lists more than 650,000 distinct CDR3 sequences, about 11% of them singletons. Study outcomes and limitations: As reported, disease-linked clones showed significant enrichment in matched ankylosing spondylitis synovial fluid. In reactive arthritis synovial fluid and blood, some motif variants had been reported before. Disease-linked clones bore a CD8+ phenotype, appearing relatively rarely in peripheral blood. A TCR beta motif of roughly 8 highly homologous variants appeared characteristic of ankylosing spondylitis blood.

Sequenced material: blood, either unsorted or a sorted T cell fraction (not recorded which). This TCR was recovered from a male donor with ankylosing spondylitis. V gene TRBV7-2 combines with J gene TRBJ2-3; 12 bases fit TRBD2. The CDR3 DNA sequence: TGTGCCAGCACCAGAAGACTAGCGGGGGCGTACACAGATACGCAGTATTTT. Protein: CASTRRLAGAYTDTQYF.